This TCR beta chain was profiled in a study of T cell repertoires in cytomegalovirus infection. In the study overall: CMV epitopes in the study were HLA-C-restricted (recently identified) and HLA-B-restricted (well studied). Indications came from public TCR beta signatures; they pointed to CMV infection and to a matching HLA type. Study-level points and caveats: HLA-C-restricted CMV-specific TCR beta clonotypes prevailed in the ex vivo response. Summed frequency of shared TCR beta families picked out CMV carriers who also had the relevant HLA.

Concerning this clonotype itself: Antigen unknown. No DNA is shown, since the ends of the CDR3 on it are uncertain; the CDR3 is the one TCRdb lists.

TCRdb reanalysed the reads using MiXCR and keeps one entry per CDR3 protein. The sample lists some 46,000 distinct CDR3 sequences; roughly 19% were seen once. Germline loops: CDR1 SGDLS, CDR2 YYNGEE. The CDR3 region is 13 residues in length, termini included. The specimen was CD8+ T cells from cultured PBMCs, collected from culture after CMV antigen stimulation. The TCR originated in a human donor in good health (CMV status not recorded). Some clones in this sample may be carry-over from other donors' samples. The V call is TRBV9, the J call TRBJ1-2; TRBD1, the D gene given by the table, was not confirmed from the DNA. The CDR3 loop reads CASSVARGNGYPF.